These 7 T cell receptor beta chains were sequenced from one sample in a study of memory CD4+ T cells and cytomegalovirus serostatus. Single viable CD3+CD4+CD8-CD45RO+ cells were sorted as the memory CD4+ T cells. Here immunoSEQ multiplex PCR was the method, and the copy in TCRdb shows in-frame clones only, minus some. The repertoire has about 67,000 clones, about 75% of them found once; the top ten carry around 4.3%. Sample: memory CD4+ T cells from blood. Every receptor here comes from an adult in good health and CMV-seropositive.

J is TRBJ1-3 and V is TRBV21-1. TRBV21-1 is shown as a pseudogene. The CDR3 extends over 16 amino acids. The CDR3 reads CASSKVVGGSGNTIYF. CDR3 coding DNA: TGTGCCAGCAGCAAAGTAGTGGGCGGCTCTGGAAACACCATATATTTT.

The chain links TRBV28 to TRBJ2-5; TRBD2 matches at 8 bases. Losses at the gene ends were 4 bases for V and 5 bases for J; bases not matched to a gene: 12. The V gene's germline CDR1 is MDHEN and CDR2 SYDVKM. There are 16 residues in the CDR3. The CDR3 is CASSSHGSGVRETQYF. CDR3 coding DNA: TGTGCCAGCAGTTCGCATGGTAGCGGGGTTAGGGAGACCCAGTACTTC.

DNA of the CDR3: TGCGCCAGCAGCTCCAGGGAAGGGTGGAAGAACACTGAAGCTTTCTTT. Protein: CASSSREGWKNTEAFF. The chain recombines TRBV5-1 with TRBJ1-1; the D gene is possibly TRBD1 (5 bases). The CDR3 extends over 16 amino acids. The V gene lost 3 bases and the J gene lost 1 base, with 16 bases spanning the gap. Germline CDR1 is SGHRS and CDR2 is YFSETQ.

The chain couples TRBV18 to TRBJ2-7; 12 bases line up with TRBD1. This CDR3 is built from 16 residues. The germline V gene encodes CDR1 KGHSH and CDR2 LQKENI. J gave up 3 bases and V 3 bases, and 6 bases lay outside the gene matches. CDR3 sequence: CASSPGQGATGYEQYF. The CDR3 DNA reads as TGTGCCAGCTCACCGGGACAGGGGGCAACAGGCTACGAGCAGTACTTC.

This chain connects TRBV5-4 to TRBJ1-2; TRBD1 matches 9 bases. The V segment lost 4 bases and the J segment 5 bases; nucleotides outside the gene matches: 9. Germline values: CDR1 SGHNT, CDR2 YYREEE (reference sequence). CDR3 length equals 15 residues. CDR3 DNA: TGTGCCAGCAGCCAAAAGGACAGGGGCGGTTATGGCTACACCTTC. Its translation is CASSQKDRGGYGYTF.

This clone was seen many times. The chain has TRBV6-1 and TRBJ2-7, with 9 bases identical to TRBD1. The junction had 3 bases not matched to a gene; V was cut back by 6 bases and J by 0 bases. This CDR3 has 14 amino acids. CDR1 and CDR2 from the germline V gene are MNHNS and SASEGT. The CDR3 here is CASRMGQGSYEQYF. For the CDR3, the DNA is TGTGCCAGCAGAATGGGACAGGGCTCCTACGAGCAGTACTTC.

V gene TRBV29-1 combines with J gene TRBJ1-1; D gene ambiguous. V dropped 7 bases and J dropped 3 bases, with 6 bases sitting between them. The CDR3 contains 10 residues. CDR1 is SQVTM, CDR2 ANQGSEA, per germline. The CDR3 DNA reads TGCAGCGGACAAGACACTGAAGCTTTCTTT. Translation: CSGQDTEAFF.